This T cell receptor beta chain was retrieved from a study of T-cell reconstitution after alpha-beta-depleted transplantation in children. This clonotype has only a few counts. Unique molecular identifiers tagged the TCRbeta library. TCRdb ran MiXCR on the PCR reads and lists one entry per CDR3 protein. The sample lists 150,000 to 200,000 distinct CDR3 sequences; about 6.4% were seen once. The CDR3 runs 19 residues. With 0 bases clipped from V and 0 bases from J, the junction kept 13 bases outside the gene matches. Germline V gene data show CDR1 as DFQATT and CDR2 as SNEGSKA (reference sequence). The TCR was taken from a human donor who donated a stem cell graft to a child with Wiskott-Aldrich syndrome. Sequenced material: PBMCs from the stem cell graft donor, taken from the stem cell graft. The rearrangement joins TRBV20-1 to TRBJ2-3; 9 bases map to TRBD2. CDR3 region: CSAREIGSGGLPSTDTQYF. The DNA of the CDR3 is TGCAGTGCTAGAGAAATCGGCAGCGGGGGGCTCCCGAGCACAGATACGCAGTATTTT.